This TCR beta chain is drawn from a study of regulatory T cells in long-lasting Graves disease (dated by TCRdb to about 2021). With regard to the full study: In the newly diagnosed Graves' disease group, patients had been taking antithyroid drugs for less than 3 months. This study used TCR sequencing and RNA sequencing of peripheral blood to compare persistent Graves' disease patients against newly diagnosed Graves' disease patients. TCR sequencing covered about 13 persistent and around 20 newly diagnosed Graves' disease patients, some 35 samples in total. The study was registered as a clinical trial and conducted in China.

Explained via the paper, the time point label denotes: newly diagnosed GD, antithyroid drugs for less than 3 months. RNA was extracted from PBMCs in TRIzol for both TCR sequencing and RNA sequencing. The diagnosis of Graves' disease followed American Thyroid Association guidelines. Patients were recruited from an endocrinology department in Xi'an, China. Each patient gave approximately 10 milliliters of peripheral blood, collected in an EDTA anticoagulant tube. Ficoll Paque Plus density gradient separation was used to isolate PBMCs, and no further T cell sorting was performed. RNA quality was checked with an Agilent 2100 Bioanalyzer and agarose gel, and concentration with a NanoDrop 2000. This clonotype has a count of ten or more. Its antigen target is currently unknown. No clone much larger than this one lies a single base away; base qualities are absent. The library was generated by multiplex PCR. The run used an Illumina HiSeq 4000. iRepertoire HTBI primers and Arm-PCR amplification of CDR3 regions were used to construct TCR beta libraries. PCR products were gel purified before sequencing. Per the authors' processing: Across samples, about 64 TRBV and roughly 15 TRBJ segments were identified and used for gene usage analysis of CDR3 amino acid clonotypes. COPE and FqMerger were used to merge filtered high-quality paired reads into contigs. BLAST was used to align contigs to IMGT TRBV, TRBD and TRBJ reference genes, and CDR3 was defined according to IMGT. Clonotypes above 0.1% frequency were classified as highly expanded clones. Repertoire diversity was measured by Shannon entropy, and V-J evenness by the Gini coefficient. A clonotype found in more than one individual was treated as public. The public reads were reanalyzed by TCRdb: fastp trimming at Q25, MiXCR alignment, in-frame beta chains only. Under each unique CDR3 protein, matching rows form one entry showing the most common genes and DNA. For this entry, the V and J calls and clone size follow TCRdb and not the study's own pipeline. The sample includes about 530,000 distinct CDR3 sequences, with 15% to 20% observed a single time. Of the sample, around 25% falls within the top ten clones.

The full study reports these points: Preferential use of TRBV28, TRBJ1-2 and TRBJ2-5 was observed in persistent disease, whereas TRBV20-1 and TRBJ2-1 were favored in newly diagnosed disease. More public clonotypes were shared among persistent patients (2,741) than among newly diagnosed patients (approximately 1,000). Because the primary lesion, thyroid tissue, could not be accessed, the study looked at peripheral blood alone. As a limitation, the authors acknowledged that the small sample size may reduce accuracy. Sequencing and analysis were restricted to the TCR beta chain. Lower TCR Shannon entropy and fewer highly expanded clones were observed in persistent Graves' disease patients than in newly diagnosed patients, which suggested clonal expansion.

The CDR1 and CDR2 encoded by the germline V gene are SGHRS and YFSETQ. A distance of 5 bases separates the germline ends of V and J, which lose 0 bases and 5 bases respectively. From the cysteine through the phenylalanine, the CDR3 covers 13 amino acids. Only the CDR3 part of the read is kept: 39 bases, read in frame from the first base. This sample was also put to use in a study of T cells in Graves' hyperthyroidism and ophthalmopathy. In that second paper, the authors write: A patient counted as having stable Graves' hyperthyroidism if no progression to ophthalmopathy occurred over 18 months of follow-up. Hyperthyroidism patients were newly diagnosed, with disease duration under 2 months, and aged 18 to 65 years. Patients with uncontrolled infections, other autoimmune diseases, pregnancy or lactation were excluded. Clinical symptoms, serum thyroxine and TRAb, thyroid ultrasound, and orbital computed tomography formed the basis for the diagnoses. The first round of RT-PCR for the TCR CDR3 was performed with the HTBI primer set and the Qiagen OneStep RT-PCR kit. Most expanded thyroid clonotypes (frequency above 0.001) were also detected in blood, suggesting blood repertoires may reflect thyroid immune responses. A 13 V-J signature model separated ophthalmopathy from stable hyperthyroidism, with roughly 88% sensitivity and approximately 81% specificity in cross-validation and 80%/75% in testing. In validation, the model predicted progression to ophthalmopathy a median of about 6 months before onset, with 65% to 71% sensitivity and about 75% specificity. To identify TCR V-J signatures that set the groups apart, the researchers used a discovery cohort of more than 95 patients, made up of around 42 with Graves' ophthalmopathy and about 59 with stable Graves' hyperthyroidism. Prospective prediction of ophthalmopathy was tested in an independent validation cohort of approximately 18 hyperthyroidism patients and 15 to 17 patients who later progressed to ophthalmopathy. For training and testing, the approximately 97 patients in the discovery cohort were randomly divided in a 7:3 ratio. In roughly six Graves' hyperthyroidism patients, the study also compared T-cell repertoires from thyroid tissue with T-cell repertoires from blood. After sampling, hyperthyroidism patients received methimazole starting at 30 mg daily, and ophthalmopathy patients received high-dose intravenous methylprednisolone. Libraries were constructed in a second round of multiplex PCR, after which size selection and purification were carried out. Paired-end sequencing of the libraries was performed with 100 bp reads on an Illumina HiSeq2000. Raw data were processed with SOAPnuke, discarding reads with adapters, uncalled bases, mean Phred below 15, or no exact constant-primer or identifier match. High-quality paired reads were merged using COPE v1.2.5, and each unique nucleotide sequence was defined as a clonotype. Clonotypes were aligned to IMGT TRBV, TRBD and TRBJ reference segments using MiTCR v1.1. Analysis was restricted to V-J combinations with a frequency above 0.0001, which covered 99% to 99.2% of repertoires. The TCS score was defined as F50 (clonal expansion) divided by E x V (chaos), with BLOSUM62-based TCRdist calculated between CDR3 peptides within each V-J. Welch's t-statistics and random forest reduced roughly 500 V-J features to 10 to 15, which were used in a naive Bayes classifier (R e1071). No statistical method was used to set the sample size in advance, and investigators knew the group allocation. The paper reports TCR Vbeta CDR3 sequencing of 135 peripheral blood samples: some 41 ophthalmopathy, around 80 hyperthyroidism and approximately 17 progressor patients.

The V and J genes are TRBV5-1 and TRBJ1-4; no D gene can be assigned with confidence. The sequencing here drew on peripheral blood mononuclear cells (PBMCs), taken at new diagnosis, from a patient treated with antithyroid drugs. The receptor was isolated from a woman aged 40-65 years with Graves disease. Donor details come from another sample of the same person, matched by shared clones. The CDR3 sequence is CASSLEENEKLFF. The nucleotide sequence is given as TGCGCCAGCAGCTTGGAGGAGAATGAAAAACTGTTTTTT.